The entry below describes one TCR beta chain. Its antigen is unidentified. The sample comes from a study of graft-versus-host responses after intestinal transplantation. The assay was immunoSEQ multiplex PCR, and TCRdb's table has in-frame clones only and misses some. The sample yields about 120,000 clones, 75% to 95% seen once. Per germline, CDR1 SGHNT and CDR2 YYREEE (reference sequence). Trimming shortened V by 0 bases and J by 5 bases, and 11 bases separated the two germline ends. The CDR3 consists of 14 residues. Material: unstimulated CD4+ T cells sorted from spleen or lymph node cells, obtained before intestinal transplant. The V call is TRBV5-4, the J call TRBJ1-2; possibly TRBD1 for D (6 bases). This TCR came from a human donor who received an intestinal transplant. The CDR3 spells CASSLDRVGYGYTF. The CDR3 DNA sequence: TGTGCCAGCAGCTTGGACAGGGTTGGGTATGGCTACACCTTC.